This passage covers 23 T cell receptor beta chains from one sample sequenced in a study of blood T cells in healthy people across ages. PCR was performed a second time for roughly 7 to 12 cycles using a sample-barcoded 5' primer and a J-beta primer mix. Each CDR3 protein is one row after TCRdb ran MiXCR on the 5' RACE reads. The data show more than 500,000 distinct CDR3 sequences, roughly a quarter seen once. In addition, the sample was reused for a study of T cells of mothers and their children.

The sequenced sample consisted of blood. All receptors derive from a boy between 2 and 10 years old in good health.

CDR3 in amino acids: CAIRDNEKLFF. The CDR3 DNA follows: TGTGCCATCCGGGACAACGAAAAACTGTTTTTT. J is TRBJ1-4 and V is TRBV10-3, with D possibly being TRBD1 (6 bases). Trimming removed 8 bases at V and 8 bases at J, with 9 bases between. CDR3 length: 11 residues. Germline CDR1 ENHRY, CDR2 SYGVKD.

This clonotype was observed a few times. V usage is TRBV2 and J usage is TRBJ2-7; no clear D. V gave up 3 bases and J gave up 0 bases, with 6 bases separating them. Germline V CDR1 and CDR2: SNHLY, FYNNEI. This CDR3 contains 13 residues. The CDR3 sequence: CASSESVSYEQYF. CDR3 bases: TGTGCCAGCAGTGAGTCAGTCTCCTACGAGCAGTACTTC.

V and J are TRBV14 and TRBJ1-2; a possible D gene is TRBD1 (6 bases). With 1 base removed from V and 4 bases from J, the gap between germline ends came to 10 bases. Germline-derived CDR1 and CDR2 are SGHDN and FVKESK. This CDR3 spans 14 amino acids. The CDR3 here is CASSQAGTTYGYTF. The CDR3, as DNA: TGTGCCAGCAGCCAAGCCGGGACAACCTATGGCTACACCTTC.

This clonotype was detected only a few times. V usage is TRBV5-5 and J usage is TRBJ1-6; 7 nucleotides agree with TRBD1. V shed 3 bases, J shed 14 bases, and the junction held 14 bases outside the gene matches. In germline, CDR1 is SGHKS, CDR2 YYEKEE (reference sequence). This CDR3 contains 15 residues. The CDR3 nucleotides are TGTGCCAGCAGCTCCGGGACAGCCTTCTTGGGGGCCCTCCACTTT. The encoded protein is CASSSGTAFLGALHF. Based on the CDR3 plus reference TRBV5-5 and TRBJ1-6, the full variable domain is DAGVTQSPTHLIKTRGQQVTLRCSPISGHKSVSWYQQVLGQGPQFIFQYYEKEERGRGNFPDRFSARQFPNYSSELNVNALLLGDSALYLCASSSGTAFLGALHFGNGTRLTVT.

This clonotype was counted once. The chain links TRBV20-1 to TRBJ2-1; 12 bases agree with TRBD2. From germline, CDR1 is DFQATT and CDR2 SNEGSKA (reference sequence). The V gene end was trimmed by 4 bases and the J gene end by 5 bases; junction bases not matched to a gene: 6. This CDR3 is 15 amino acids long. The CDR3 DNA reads TGCAGTGCTACCCCGACTAGCGGGAGTCACAATGAGCAGTTCTTC. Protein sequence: CSATPTSGSHNEQFF.

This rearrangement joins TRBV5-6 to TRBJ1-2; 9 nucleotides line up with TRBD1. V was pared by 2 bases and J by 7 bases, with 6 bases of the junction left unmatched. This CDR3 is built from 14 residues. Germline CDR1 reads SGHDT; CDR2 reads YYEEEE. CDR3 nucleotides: TGTGCCAGCAGCTTTCGGACAGGGGACGCTGGCTACACCTTC. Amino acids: CASSFRTGDAGYTF.

In DNA form, the CDR3 reads TGTGCCAGCAGTTCGGACAGGTCGAGGTCGGCTAACTATGGCTACACCTTC. The encoded protein is CASSSDRSRSANYGYTF. The rearrangement uses TRBV27 and TRBJ1-2, with TRBD1 identical over 7 bases. The CDR3 loop spans 17 amino acids. CDR1 MNHEY and CDR2 SMNVEV come from the germline V gene (reference sequence). After removal of 4 bases from V and 0 bases from J, the junction contained 11 bases not matched to a gene.

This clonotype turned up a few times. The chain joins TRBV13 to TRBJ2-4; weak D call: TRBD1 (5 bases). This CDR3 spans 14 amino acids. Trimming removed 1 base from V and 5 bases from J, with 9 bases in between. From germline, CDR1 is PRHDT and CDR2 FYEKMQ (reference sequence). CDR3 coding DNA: TGTGCCAGCAGCTTAGTAGGGGCCGAAAACATTCAGTACTTC. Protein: CASSLVGAENIQYF.

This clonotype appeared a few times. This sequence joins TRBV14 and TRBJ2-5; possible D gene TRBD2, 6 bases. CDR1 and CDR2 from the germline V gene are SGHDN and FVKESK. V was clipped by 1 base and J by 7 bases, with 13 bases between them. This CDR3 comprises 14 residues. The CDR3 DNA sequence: TGTGCCAGCAGCCAAGTCGACGGGCGGGGGACCCAGTACTTC. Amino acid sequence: CASSQVDGRGTQYF.

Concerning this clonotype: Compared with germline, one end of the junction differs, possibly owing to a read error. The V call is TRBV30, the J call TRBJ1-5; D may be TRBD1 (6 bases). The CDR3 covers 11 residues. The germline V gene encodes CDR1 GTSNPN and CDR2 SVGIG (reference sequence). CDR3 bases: TGTGCCTGGAGTCTGGGGACAAAGGTCTCTTTT. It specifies CAWSLGTKVSF.

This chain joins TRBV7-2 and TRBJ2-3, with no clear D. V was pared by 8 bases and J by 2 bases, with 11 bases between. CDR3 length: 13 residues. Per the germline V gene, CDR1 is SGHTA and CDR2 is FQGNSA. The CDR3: CASSREFTDTQYF. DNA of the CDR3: TGTGCCAGCTCAAGGGAATTCACAGATACGCAGTATTTT. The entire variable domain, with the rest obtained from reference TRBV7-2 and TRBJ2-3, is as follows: GAGVSQSPSNKVTEKGKDVELRCDPISGHTALYWYRQSLGQGLEFLIYFQGNSAPDKSGLPSDRFSAERTGGSVSTLTIQRTQQEDSAVYLCASSREFTDTQYFGPGTRLTVL.

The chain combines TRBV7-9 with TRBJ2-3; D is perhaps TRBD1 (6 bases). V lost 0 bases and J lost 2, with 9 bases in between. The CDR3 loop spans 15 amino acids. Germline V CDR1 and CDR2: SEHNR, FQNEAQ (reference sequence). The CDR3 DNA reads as TGTGCCAGCAGCTTAGCTGGGACAAACACAGATACGCAGTATTTT. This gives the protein CASSLAGTNTDTQYF.

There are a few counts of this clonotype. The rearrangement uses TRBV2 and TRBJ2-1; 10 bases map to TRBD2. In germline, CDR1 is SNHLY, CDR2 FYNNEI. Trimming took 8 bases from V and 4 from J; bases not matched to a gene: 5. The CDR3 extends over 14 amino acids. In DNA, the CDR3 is TGTGCCAGCGGTGGGACTAGCGTTTACAATGAGCAGTTCTTC. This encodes CASGGTSVYNEQFF.

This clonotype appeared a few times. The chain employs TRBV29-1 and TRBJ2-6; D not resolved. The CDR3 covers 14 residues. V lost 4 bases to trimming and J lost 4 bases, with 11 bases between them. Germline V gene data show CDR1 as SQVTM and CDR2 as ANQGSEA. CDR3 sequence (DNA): TGCAGCGTTGGAGGAAGTTCCGGGGCCAACGTCCTGACTTTC. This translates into CSVGGSSGANVLTF.

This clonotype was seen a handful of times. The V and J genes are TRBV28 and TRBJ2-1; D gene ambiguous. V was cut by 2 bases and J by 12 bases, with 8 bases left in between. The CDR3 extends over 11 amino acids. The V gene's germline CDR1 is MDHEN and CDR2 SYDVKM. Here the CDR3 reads CASSLALGQFF. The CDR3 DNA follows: TGTGCCAGCAGTTTAGCCCTAGGGCAGTTCTTC.

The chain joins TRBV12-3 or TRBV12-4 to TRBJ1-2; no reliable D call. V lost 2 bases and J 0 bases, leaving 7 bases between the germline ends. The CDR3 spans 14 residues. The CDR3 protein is CASSLSGANYGYTF. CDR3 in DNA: TGTGCCAGCAGTTTATCAGGAGCTAACTATGGCTACACCTTC.

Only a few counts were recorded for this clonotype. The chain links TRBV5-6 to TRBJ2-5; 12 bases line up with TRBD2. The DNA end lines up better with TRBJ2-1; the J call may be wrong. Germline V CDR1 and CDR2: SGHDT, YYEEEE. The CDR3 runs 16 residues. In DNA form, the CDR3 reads TGTGCCAGCAGCTTCCGACTAGCGGGAGCGGGCGATGAGCAGTTCTTC. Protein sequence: CASSFRLAGAGDEQFF.

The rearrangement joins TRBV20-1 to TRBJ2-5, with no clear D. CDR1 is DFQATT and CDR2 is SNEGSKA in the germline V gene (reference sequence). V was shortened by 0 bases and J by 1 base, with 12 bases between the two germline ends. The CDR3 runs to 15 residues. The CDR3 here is CSARDGTDPQETQYF. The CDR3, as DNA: TGCAGTGCTAGAGATGGAACAGACCCCCAAGAGACCCAGTACTTC.

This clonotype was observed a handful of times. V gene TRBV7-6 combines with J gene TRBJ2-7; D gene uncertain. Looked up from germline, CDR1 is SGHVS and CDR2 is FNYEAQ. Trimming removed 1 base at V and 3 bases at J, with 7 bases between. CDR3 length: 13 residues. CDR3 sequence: CASSLGYLYEQYF. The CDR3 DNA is TGTGCCAGCAGCTTAGGATACCTCTACGAGCAGTACTTC.

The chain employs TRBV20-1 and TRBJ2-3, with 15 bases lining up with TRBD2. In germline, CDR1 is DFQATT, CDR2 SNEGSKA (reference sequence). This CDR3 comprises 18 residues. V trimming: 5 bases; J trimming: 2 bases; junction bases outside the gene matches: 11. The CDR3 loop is CSASPGLAGGKYTDTQYF. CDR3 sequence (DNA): TGCAGTGCTTCTCCAGGACTAGCGGGAGGGAAGTACACAGATACGCAGTATTTT.

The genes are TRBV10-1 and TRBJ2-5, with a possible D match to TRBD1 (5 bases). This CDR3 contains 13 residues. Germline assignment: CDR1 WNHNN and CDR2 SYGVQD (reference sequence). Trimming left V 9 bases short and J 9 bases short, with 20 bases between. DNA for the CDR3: TGCGCCAGAACAGGACGCCGATTCGAGCCCCAGTACTTC. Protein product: CARTGRRFEPQYF.

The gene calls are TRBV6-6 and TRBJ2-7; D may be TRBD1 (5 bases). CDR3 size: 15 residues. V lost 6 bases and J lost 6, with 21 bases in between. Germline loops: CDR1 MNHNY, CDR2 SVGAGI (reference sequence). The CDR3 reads CASRTDLTLGLEQYF. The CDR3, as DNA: TGTGCCAGCAGGACAGACCTCACTCTCGGCCTCGAGCAGTACTTC.

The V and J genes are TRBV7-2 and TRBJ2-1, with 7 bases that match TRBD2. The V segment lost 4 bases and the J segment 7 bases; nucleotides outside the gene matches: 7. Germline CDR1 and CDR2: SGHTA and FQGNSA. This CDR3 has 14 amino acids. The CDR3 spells CASSSAGRRNEQFF. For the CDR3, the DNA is TGTGCCAGCAGCTCTGCCGGGAGGAGGAATGAGCAGTTCTTC.